These 22 T cell receptor beta chains originate from one sample sequenced in a study of PD-1 blockade in mismatch repair-deficient tumors. Assay used: immunoSEQ multiplex PCR; TCRdb lists only in-frame clones, some missing. The table lists 11,000 to 15,000 clones, around 80% of them singletons. The sequencing here drew on PBMCs, taken approximately 14 weeks after starting pembrolizumab. Receptors originate from an adult with mismatch repair-deficient cancer.

The J gene is TRBJ1-6, the V gene TRBV28; 10 bases map to TRBD1. The CDR3 has 17 amino acids. J was trimmed by 10 bases and V by 3 bases; bases with no gene match: 12. CDR1 MDHEN and CDR2 SYDVKM come from the germline V gene. The CDR3 sequence: CASSLGTGARRGSPLHF. The CDR3 bases are TGTGCCAGCAGTTTGGGGACAGGGGCGCGGAGAGGATCACCCCTCCACTTT.

This chain joins TRBV29-1 and TRBJ2-2; 8 bases match TRBD1. Trimming cost V 5 bases and J 1 base; bases outside gene matches: 6. Germline CDR1 SQVTM, CDR2 ANQGSEA. The CDR3 consists of 15 residues. The CDR3 DNA is TGCAGCGTTCGGACAGGGCAACTGAACACCGGGGAGCTGTTTTTT. This translates into CSVRTGQLNTGELFF.

V gene TRBV19 combines with J gene TRBJ2-7; D might be TRBD1 (6 bases). The germline V gene encodes CDR1 LNHDA and CDR2 SQIVND (reference sequence). Trimming removed 6 bases from V and 1 base from J, with 16 bases in between. This CDR3 contains 15 residues. The CDR3 bases are TGTGCCAGTAGCCTGGACAGCGCAGTTTCCTACGAGCAGTACTTC. Translation gives CASSLDSAVSYEQYF.

This rearrangement joins TRBV2 to TRBJ2-7; maybe TRBD2 (5 bases). Germline V gives CDR1 SNHLY, CDR2 FYNNEI. The CDR3 has 14 amino acids. Trimming removed 6 bases at V and 2 bases at J, with 14 bases between. The CDR3 is CASSEGHRTYEQYF. The CDR3 DNA sequence: TGTGCCAGCAGCGAGGGCCATAGAACCTACGAGCAGTACTTC. The complete variable domain, with remaining parts taken from reference TRBV2 and TRBJ2-7, reads EPEVTQTPSHQVTQMGQEVILRCVPISNHLYFYWYRQILGQKVEFLVSFYNNEISEKSEIFDDQFSVERPDGSNFTLKIRSTKLEDSAMYFCASSEGHRTYEQYFGPGTRLTVT.

The chain recombines TRBV28 with TRBJ1-1; 7 positions agree with TRBD1. The CDR3 totals 16 residues. Unmatched junction bases numbered 13, after V lost 6 bases and J lost 3 bases. Germline V gene lookup returns CDR1 MDHEN and CDR2 SYDVKM. CDR3 nucleotide sequence: TGTGCCAGCAGCCAGGACAGGTGGGGGGAAGACACTGAAGCTTTCTTT. This translates into CASSQDRWGEDTEAFF.

The chain uses TRBV5-5 and TRBJ1-4; D unresolved. The CDR3 consists of 12 residues. Trimming left V 3 bases short and J 7 bases short, with 7 bases between. Germline V gives CDR1 SGHKS, CDR2 YYEKEE (reference sequence). As DNA, the CDR3 is TGTGCCAGCAGCTCTAACGGTGAAAAACTGTTTTTT. This sequence encodes CASSSNGEKLFF. Combining the CDR3 with reference TRBV5-5 and TRBJ1-4 gives the whole variable domain DAGVTQSPTHLIKTRGQQVTLRCSPISGHKSVSWYQQVLGQGPQFIFQYYEKEERGRGNFPDRFSARQFPNYSSELNVNALLLGDSALYLCASSSNGEKLFFGSGTQLSVL.

The chain carries TRBV6-6 and TRBJ2-2, with 11 bases matching TRBD2. V lost 7 bases and J lost 6; bases outside the gene matches: 4. Germline V lookup: CDR1 MNHNY, CDR2 SVGAGI (reference sequence). CDR3 length: 14 amino acids. DNA of the CDR3: TGTGCCAGCAAACTAGCGGGAGAAGCCGGGGAGCTGTTTTTT. Encoded protein: CASKLAGEAGELFF.

This clone came up once. The gene calls are TRBV6-1 and TRBJ2-5; maybe TRBD2 (6 bases). In germline, CDR1 is MNHNS, CDR2 SASEGT. Trimming pared 7 bases from V and 5 bases from J, leaving 11 bases between. The CDR3 runs 12 residues. The CDR3, as DNA: TGTGCCAGCATCGCGGCGGGGGAGACCCAGTACTTC. Translated: CASIAAGETQYF.

The chain has TRBV19 and TRBJ1-4, with TRBD1 as a possible D gene (6 bases). CDR3 length equals 16 residues. Germline V gene lookup returns CDR1 LNHDA and CDR2 SQIVND (reference sequence). Trimming shortened V by 5 bases and J by 0 bases, and 13 bases separated the two germline ends. The CDR3 DNA sequence: TGTGCCAGTAGTGACAGGTTTTTATCAACTAATGAAAAACTGTTTTTT. It yields the protein CASSDRFLSTNEKLFF.

The rearrangement links TRBV11-1 to TRBJ2-5; TRBD2 matches at 8 bases. This CDR3 region has 16 residues. CDR1 is SGHAT and CDR2 is FQDESV in the germline V gene (reference sequence). The V segment lost 5 bases and the J segment 1 base; nucleotides outside the gene matches: 9. The CDR3 region has the DNA TGTGCCAGCAGCCGCTCAACGGGGGGGGGCCAAGAGACCCAGTACTTC. Amino acid sequence: CASSRSTGGGQETQYF.

The chain combines TRBV6-6 with TRBJ1-3; no clear D. Germline V lookup: CDR1 MNHNY, CDR2 SVGAGI (reference sequence). With 2 bases removed from V and 1 base from J, the gap between germline ends came to 6 bases. The CDR3 totals 14 residues. CDR3 protein: CASSYQASGNTIYF. The CDR3 nucleotides read TGTGCCAGCAGTTACCAGGCGTCTGGAAACACCATATATTTT.

The V and J genes are TRBV28 and TRBJ1-2; TRBD1 agrees at 7 bases. With 7 bases clipped from V and 8 bases from J, the junction kept 10 bases outside the gene matches. Germline loops: CDR1 MDHEN, CDR2 SYDVKM. There are 13 residues in the CDR3. This CDR3 reads CASTHVTGQGYTF. The CDR3 coding sequence is TGTGCCAGCACCCATGTGACAGGGCAGGGCTACACCTTC.

The CDR3, as DNA: TGTGCCAGCAGCGAATCTAGCGACTCCTACAATGAGCAGTTCTTC. This sequence encodes CASSESSDSYNEQFF. The chain uses TRBV7-2 and TRBJ2-1, with D perhaps TRBD2 (6 bases). CDR1 and CDR2 from the germline V gene are SGHTA and FQGNSA. The CDR3 totals 15 residues. Trimming left V 5 bases short and J 0 bases short, with 11 bases between.

The J gene is TRBJ1-3, the V gene TRBV7-9; D uncertain. The CDR3 has 14 amino acids. In germline, CDR1 is SEHNR, CDR2 FQNEAQ (reference sequence). Trimming cost V 5 bases and J 9 bases, with 17 bases left between them. In DNA form, the CDR3 reads TGTGCCAGCAGCCCTAACAGTTACCGTGGCACCATATATTTT. It yields the protein CASSPNSYRGTIYF. Drawing the rest from reference TRBV7-9 and TRBJ1-3, the complete variable domain is DTGVSQNPRHKITKRGQNVTFRCDPISEHNRLYWYRQTLGQGPEFLTYFQNEAQLEKSRLLSDRFSAERPKGSFSTLEIQRTEQGDSAMYLCASSPNSYRGTIYFGEGSWLTVV.

V is TRBV9 and J is TRBJ2-5; TRBD1 matches at 10 bases. The V gene's germline CDR1 is SGDLS and CDR2 YYNGEE. The CDR3 spans 14 residues. Losses at the gene ends were 3 bases for V and 5 bases for J; bases not matched to a gene: 4. CDR3 residues: CASSATGGWETQYF. For the CDR3, the DNA is TGTGCCAGCAGCGCGACAGGGGGCTGGGAGACCCAGTACTTC.

The chain uses TRBV19 and TRBJ1-2; no reliable D call. The CDR3 consists of 15 residues. Germline-derived CDR1 and CDR2 are LNHDA and SQIVND (reference sequence). Trimming pared 2 bases from V and 1 base from J, leaving 11 bases between. This CDR3 reads CASSITSRGNYGYTF. As DNA, the CDR3 is TGTGCCAGTAGTATAACCTCCCGGGGTAACTATGGCTACACCTTC.

The chain carries TRBV5-1 and TRBJ2-7; tentatively, D is TRBD2 (6 bases). The germline gives CDR1 SGHRS, CDR2 YFSETQ. The CDR3 loop spans 15 amino acids. V was pared by 7 bases and J by 3 bases, with 20 bases between. Here the CDR3 DNA reads TGCGCCAGCCCACCGACTAGTACCTCAAACTACGAGCAGTACTTC. Its translation: CASPPTSTSNYEQYF.

The rearrangement joins TRBV19 to TRBJ2-1, with 8 bases fitting TRBD2. CDR1 LNHDA and CDR2 SQIVND come from the germline V gene (reference sequence). V lost 6 bases and J lost 8; bases outside the gene matches: 12. The CDR3 covers 15 residues. CDR3 nucleotides: TGTGCCAGTAGGGGAAGCGGGAGCGGTCAATATGAGCAGTTCTTC. This sequence encodes CASRGSGSGQYEQFF.

CDR3 residues: CASSPGARDRVRRNEQFF. As DNA, the CDR3 is TGTGCCAGCAGCCCGGGCGCACGGGACAGGGTAAGAAGAAATGAGCAGTTCTTC. This chain uses TRBV5-5 with TRBJ2-1, with 9 bases lining up with TRBD1. Germline V lookup: CDR1 SGHKS, CDR2 YYEKEE (reference sequence). The V and J ends lost 4 bases and 7 bases, in that order; junction bases with no gene match: 18. The CDR3 spans 18 residues.

The chain recombines TRBV7-2 with TRBJ1-2; D gene ambiguous. The CDR3 totals 15 residues. The V and J ends lost 1 base and 0 bases respectively, with 9 bases between them. Germline CDR1 reads SGHTA; CDR2 reads FQGNSA. The CDR3 coding sequence is TGTGCCAGCAGCTTAGTTACACACCCTAACTATGGCTACACCTTC. It yields the protein CASSLVTHPNYGYTF.

This sequence joins TRBV5-6 and TRBJ2-1; 10 bases are shared with TRBD2. Germline CDR1 reads SGHDT; CDR2 reads YYEEEE. Unmatched junction bases numbered 3, after V lost 0 bases and J lost 3 bases. The CDR3 sequence is 16 residues long. The CDR3, as DNA: TGTGCCAGCAGCTTGGATAGCGGGAGGATCTACAATGAGCAGTTCTTC. Its translation: CASSLDSGRIYNEQFF.

The V and J genes are TRBV2 and TRBJ2-1; 14 bases are a match to TRBD2. After removal of 5 bases from V and 7 bases from J, the junction contained 7 bases not matched to a gene. The CDR3 is 16 residues long. Germline CDR1 SNHLY, CDR2 FYNNEI. CDR3 sequence reads: CASSRGLAGGLNEQFF. In DNA form, the CDR3 reads TGTGCCAGCAGTCGAGGACTAGCGGGAGGTTTGAATGAGCAGTTCTTC.